The rows below give T cell receptor beta chains drawn from one sample of a study of tumor and adjacent non-tumor tissue in lung cancer. TCRdb re-derived calls from the multiplex PCR reads in MiXCR, one entry per CDR3 protein. Here the sample spans some 66,000 distinct CDR3 sequences, around 61% being singletons. Material for sequencing was distant non-tumor lung tissue. The source is a man aged 70-80 years with non-small cell lung cancer. CDR3s include the opening cysteine and the closing phenylalanine or tryptophan. D genes are given only for firm matches. Where a row states a size, it is once, few, many or the class of an expanded clone; other rows omit it.

J gene | D gene | CDR3 length | clone size | V gene | CDR3 protein | CDR3 DNA
TRBJ2-5 | TRBD2 | 17 | medium-sized | TRBV4-2 | CASSQDSAPGGQETQYF | TGTGCCAGCAGCCAAGATTCCGCCCCGGGGGGGCAGGAGACCCAGTACTTC
TRBJ2-7 | NA | 16 | NA | TRBV11-2 | CASSLGGGMASYEQCF | TGTGCCAGCAGCTTAGGAGGCGGCATGGCATCCTACGAGCAGTGCTTC
TRBJ1-2 | NA | 15 | many | TRBV7-9 | CASSLAMDSMNGYTF | TGTGCCAGCAGCTTAGCTATGGACAGCATGAATGGCTACACCTTC
TRBJ2-2 | TRBD2 | 13 | once | TRBV11-2 | CASGTANTGELFF | TGTGCTAGCGGGACCGCTAACACCGGGGAGCTGTTTTTT
TRBJ2-7 | NA | 14 | many | TRBV7-9 | CASSSTTGIYEQYF | TGTGCCAGCAGCTCCACAACAGGGATCTACGAGCAGTACTTC
TRBJ2-6 | NA | 17 | NA | TRBV6-5 | CASTIKGRVSGANALTF | TGTGCCAGCACCATCAAAGGGAGAGTCTCTGGGGCCAACGCCCTGACTTTC
TRBJ2-3 | NA | 15 | many | TRBV20-1 | CSAQSPPGLTDTQYF | TGCAGTGCTCAGAGTCCTCCAGGACTCACAGATACGCAGTATTTT
TRBJ1-1 | NA | 11 | many | TRBV10-3 | CAISDQGEAFF | TGTGCCATCAGTGATCAGGGTGAAGCTTTCTTT
TRBJ2-3 | NA | 15 | NA | TRBV6-1 | CASSEEVTGTDTRYF | TGTGCCAGCAGCGAAGAGGTAACGGGCACAGATACGCGGTATTTT
TRBJ1-2 | NA | 12 | many | TRBV20-1 | CSATQGNYGYTF | TGCAGTGCGACTCAGGGGAACTATGGCTACACCTTC
TRBJ2-1 | NA | 15 | many | TRBV6-2/TRBV6-3 | CASSKDTLPYNEQFF | TGTGCCAGCAGTAAGGACACCCTACCTTACAATGAGCAGTTCTTC
TRBJ2-6 | NA | 16 | NA | TRBV7-9 | CANAQRDLIGTNVLTF | TGTGCCAACGCGCAACGCGACCTGATAGGTACCAACGTCCTGACTTTC
TRBJ1-6 | NA | 15 | NA | TRBV7-9 | CASSHEAGVNSPLHF | TGTGCCAGCAGCCACGAGGCAGGGGTAAATTCACCCCTCCACTTT
TRBJ1-5 | TRBD1 | 14 | NA | TRBV28 | CASNTGTGGRPQHF | TGTGCCAGCAATACCGGGACAGGGGGCCGGCCCCAGCATTTT
TRBJ1-1 | NA | 13 | many | TRBV29-1 | CSVGETGSTEAFF | TGCAGCGTTGGGGAGACAGGAAGCACTGAAGCTTTCTTT
TRBJ1-6 | NA | 15 | NA | TRBV4-1 | CANSQASADNSPLHF | TGCGCCAACAGCCAAGCCTCTGCAGATAATTCACCCCTCCACTTT
TRBJ2-5 | NA | 16 | NA | TRBV5-4 | CASSGGNSAIQEAQYF | TGTGCCAGCAGCGGTGGGAATAGCGCGATCCAAGAGGCCCAGTACTTC
TRBJ1-5 | NA | 19 | few | TRBV7-9 | CASSLASGPDGGRNQPQHF | TGTGCCAGCAGCTTAGCTAGCGGGCCGGATGGGGGGCGCAATCAGCCCCAGCATTTT
TRBJ1-1 | NA | 13 | few | TRBV7-3 | CASSRGVNTEAFF | TGTGCCAGCAGCCGGGGGGTGAACACTGAAGCTTTCTTT
TRBJ1-3 | NA | 16 | NA | TRBV6-5 | CASTRELSSSGNTIYF | TGTGCCAGTACCCGTGAACTCTCGTCCTCTGGAAACACCATATATTTT
TRBJ1-1 | NA | 15 | NA | TRBV5-1 | CASSSLGSRLTEAFF | TGCGCCAGCAGCTCCTTGGGGTCTCGACTCACTGAAGCTTTCTTT
TRBJ1-1 | NA | 13 | NA | TRBV28 | CTSRPRRDTEAFF | TGTACCAGCAGGCCTAGGAGGGACACTGAAGCTTTCTTT
TRBJ2-4 | NA | 15 | many | TRBV11-2 | CASSHQGLRENIQYF | TGTGCCAGCAGCCACCAGGGGTTGCGGGAAAACATTCAGTACTTC
TRBJ1-2 | NA | 14 | NA | TRBV6-2/TRBV6-3 | CASNHQGIKYGYTF | TGCGCCAGCAATCACCAGGGGATTAAGTATGGCTACACCTTC
TRBJ2-2 | NA | 16 | NA | TRBV20-1 | CSARDLWQGITGELFF | TGCAGTGCTAGGGACCTCTGGCAGGGGATCACCGGGGAGCTTTTTTTT
TRBJ2-7 | NA | 15 | NA | TRBV6-5 | CASRYSSDSGTKQYF | TGTGCCAGCAGGTACTCCTCGGACAGCGGAACTAAACAGTACTTC
TRBJ2-2 | TRBD2 | 16 | many | TRBV12-3/TRBV12-4 | CASSLRRGSVTGELFF | TGTGCCAGCAGTTTACGGCGGGGGTCGGTCACCGGGGAGCTGTTTTTT
TRBJ1-5 | NA | 19 | many | TRBV5-5 | CASSLSFGLTGNSNQPQHF | TGTGCCAGCAGCTTGTCCTTCGGATTGACAGGCAATAGCAATCAGCCCCAGCATTTT
TRBJ1-6 | NA | 15 | NA | TRBV7-9 | CASGGTTSYNSPLHF | TGTGCCAGCGGAGGGACCACCTCCTATAATTCACCCCTCCACTTT
TRBJ1-1 | NA | 16 | NA | TRBV11-3 | CASCRSGTNMNTEAFF | TGTGCCAGCTGTCGCAGCGGGACAAATATGAACACTGAAGCTTTCTTC
TRBJ2-3 | TRBD2 | 14 | NA | TRBV28 | CATRAGGNTDTQYF | TGTGCCACCCGAGCGGGGGGGAATACAGATACGCAGTATTTT
TRBJ1-6 | NA | 15 | NA | TRBV6-1 | CAGSGRPIYSSPLHF | TGTGCCGGCAGTGGTCGTCCGATCTATAGTTCACCCCTCCACTTT
TRBJ2-1 | NA | 15 | NA | TRBV30 | CAWSVIGKSYNEQFF | TGTGCCTGGAGTGTGATAGGGAAATCCTACAATGAGCAGTTCTTC
TRBJ1-3 | NA | 18 | once | TRBV7-9 | CPSSDTRARMDSGNTICF | TGTCCCAGCAGCGATACACGGGCCAGGATGGACTCTGGAAACACCATATGTTTT
TRBJ1-2 | NA | 12 | NA | TRBV29-1 | CSVDLRGYGYTF | TGCAGCGTTGACCTCAGAGGCTATGGCTACACCTTC
TRBJ1-2 | NA | 14 | many | TRBV29-1 | CSVESGDLLYGYTF | TGCAGCGTTGAATCCGGCGATCTTCTCTATGGCTACACCTTC
TRBJ2-5 | NA | 12 | few | TRBV7-9 | CASSIVSETQYF | TGTGCCAGCAGCATAGTATCGGAGACCCAGTACTTC
TRBJ2-7 | NA | 15 | few | TRBV6-5 | CASSYSSGSGSKQYF | TGTGCCAGTAGTTATTCCTCGGGCAGCGGAAGTAAGCAGTACTTC
TRBJ2-7 | NA | 14 | NA | TRBV11-2 | CVRGPLAVRNELYF | TGTGTCAGGGGCCCCCTCGCGGTAAGAAACGAGCTGTATTTC
TRBJ2-5 | NA | 14 | medium-sized | TRBV12-3/TRBV12-4 | CASRNRLSSETQYF | TGTGCCAGCAGAAACCGACTGTCATCGGAGACCCAGTACTTC
TRBJ2-7 | NA | 12 | many | TRBV7-9 | CASSYGGYEQYF | TGTGCCAGCAGCTACGGGGGTTACGAGCAGTACTTC
TRBJ2-2 | NA | 13 | many | TRBV11-3 | CASSLGFAGELFF | TGTGCCAGCAGCTTAGGTTTCGCCGGGGAGCTGTTTTTT
TRBJ2-7 | NA | 12 | few | TRBV7-9 | CTSSSPTGEQYF | TGTACCAGCAGCTCGCCTACAGGAGAGCAGTACTTC
TRBJ2-7 | TRBD2 | 15 | NA | TRBV30 | CAWSGTSGGSCEQYF | TGTGCCTGGAGTGGGACTAGCGGTGGCTCCTGCGAGCAGTACTTC
TRBJ2-7 | NA | 16 | once | TRBV5-1 | CASSLDHRDSSYGQYF | TGCGCCAGCAGCTTGGACCACCGGGACTCGTCCTACGGGCAGTACTTC
TRBJ2-7 | NA | 14 | NA | TRBV11-2 | CSSSPLTVRDERYF | TGTTCCAGCAGTCCCCTCACAGTAAGAGACGAGCGGTACTTC
TRBJ2-1 | TRBD1 | 16 | NA | TRBV24-1 | CATSRGQGPQGNEQFF | TGTGCCACCAGTAGGGGACAGGGCCCACAGGGGAATGAGCAGTTCTTC
TRBJ1-1 | TRBD1 | 12 | NA | TRBV28 | CASSPSDREAFF | TGTGCCAGCAGTCCCTCGGACAGGGAAGCTTTCTTC
TRBJ2-3 | TRBD2 | 16 | NA | TRBV5-4 | CANSLGAGGPVDTQYF | TGTGCCAACAGCTTGGGAGCGGGAGGGCCAGTGGATACGCAGTATTTT
TRBJ2-7 | NA | 14 | many | TRBV10-3 | CAISESNTAYEQYF | TGTGCCATCAGTGAGTCTAACACGGCTTACGAGCAGTACTTC